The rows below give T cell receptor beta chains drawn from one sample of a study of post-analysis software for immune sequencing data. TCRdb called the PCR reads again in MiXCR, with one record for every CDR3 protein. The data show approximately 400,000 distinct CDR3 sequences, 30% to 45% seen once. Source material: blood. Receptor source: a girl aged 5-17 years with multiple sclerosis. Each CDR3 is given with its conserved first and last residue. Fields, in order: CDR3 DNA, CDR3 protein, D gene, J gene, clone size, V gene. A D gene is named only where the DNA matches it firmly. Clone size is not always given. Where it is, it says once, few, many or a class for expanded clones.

CDR3 DNA: TGTGCCAGCAGTCGCGGGACAGGGAATGAGCAGTTCTTC
CDR3 protein: CASSRGTGNEQFF
D gene: TRBD1
J gene: TRBJ2-1
clone size: .
V gene: TRBV12-3/TRBV12-4

CDR3 DNA: TGTGCCAGCAGCTTCGGACAGGGGGCGATCCTCTATGGCTACACCTTC
CDR3 protein: CASSFGQGAILYGYTF
D gene: TRBD1
J gene: TRBJ1-2
clone size: .
V gene: TRBV11-2

CDR3 DNA: TGTGCCAGCAGCTTAGAGGAAGGGAATGAAAAACTGTTTTTT
CDR3 protein: CASSLEEGNEKLFF
D gene: .
J gene: TRBJ1-4
clone size: .
V gene: TRBV7-2

CDR3 DNA: TGTGCCAGCAGAGAGACAGGACAAGAGACCCAGTACTTC
CDR3 protein: CASRETGQETQYF
D gene: .
J gene: TRBJ2-5
clone size: few
V gene: TRBV28

CDR3 DNA: TGTGCCACCAGCAGGGGACAGCTCCGTTGGGGCTACACCTTC
CDR3 protein: CATSRGQLRWGYTF
D gene: TRBD1
J gene: TRBJ1-2
clone size: once
V gene: TRBV15

CDR3 DNA: TGCAGCGTTGAGCTAAGGCAGGGGGTGAACAATGAGCAGTTCTTC
CDR3 protein: CSVELRQGVNNEQFF
D gene: TRBD1
J gene: TRBJ2-1
clone size: .
V gene: TRBV29-1

CDR3 DNA: TGCGCCAGCAGCTTGGTGGGACAGGGCACAGATACGCAGTATTTT
CDR3 protein: CASSLVGQGTDTQYF
D gene: TRBD1
J gene: TRBJ2-3
clone size: few
V gene: TRBV5-1

CDR3 DNA: TGTGTCAGCTCACTACTTCTAGGGGAGGGAAATGAGCAGTTCTTC
CDR3 protein: CVSSLLLGEGNEQFF
D gene: TRBD2
J gene: TRBJ2-1
clone size: .
V gene: TRBV18

CDR3 DNA: TGTGCCAGCCGCTTGGAGGACAGGCGCGGTATGCGGCCCCAGCATTTT
CDR3 protein: CASRLEDRRGMRPQHF
D gene: TRBD1
J gene: TRBJ1-5
clone size: .
V gene: TRBV12-3/TRBV12-4

CDR3 DNA: TGTGCCAGCAGCTTAGTGTTCCGCGAAGCTTTCTTT
CDR3 protein: CASSLVFREAFF
D gene: .
J gene: TRBJ1-1
clone size: few
V gene: TRBV7-2

CDR3 DNA: TGCGCCAGCAGCCCTCGTCTTGGAGAGACCCAGTACTTC
CDR3 protein: CASSPRLGETQYF
D gene: .
J gene: TRBJ2-5
clone size: .
V gene: TRBV5-1

CDR3 DNA: TGTGCCAGCAGCTTAGTAGTGGGCCCCCTTGGCTCCTACAATGAGCAGTTCTTC
CDR3 protein: CASSLVVGPLGSYNEQFF
D gene: .
J gene: TRBJ2-1
clone size: .
V gene: TRBV11-2

CDR3 DNA: TGCGCCAGCAGTGAGTCCGGGACTTACTGGCATTTT
CDR3 protein: CASSESGTYWHF
D gene: .
J gene: TRBJ1-5
clone size: .
V gene: TRBV10-2

CDR3 DNA: TGTGCCAGCAGTTACTCGGGGGATTCACCCCTCCACTTT
CDR3 protein: CASSYSGDSPLHF
D gene: .
J gene: TRBJ1-6
clone size: few
V gene: TRBV6-5

CDR3 DNA: TGCAGTGCCAGCGGGGGGACCGGGGAGCTGTTTTTT
CDR3 protein: CSASGGTGELFF
D gene: TRBD2
J gene: TRBJ2-2
clone size: .
V gene: TRBV20-1

CDR3 DNA: TGCAGTGCTAGACAGTTCCGGGGTAGTGAGCAGTTCTTC
CDR3 protein: CSARQFRGSEQFF
D gene: .
J gene: TRBJ2-1
clone size: .
V gene: TRBV20-1

CDR3 DNA: TGTGCCAGCGAGGGCAGTCCTCCCGACAATGAGCAGTTCTTC
CDR3 protein: CASEGSPPDNEQFF
D gene: .
J gene: TRBJ2-1
clone size: few
V gene: TRBV25-1

CDR3 DNA: TGTGCCAGCAGTGGTCCGGGACAGGGAGGGTGGGACACTGAAGCTTTCTTT
CDR3 protein: CASSGPGQGGWDTEAFF
D gene: TRBD1
J gene: TRBJ1-1
clone size: .
V gene: TRBV6-1

CDR3 DNA: TGCGCCAGCAGCCAAGGTCAAGCGTATAGCTCCTACAATGAGCAGTTCTTC
CDR3 protein: CASSQGQAYSSYNEQFF
D gene: .
J gene: TRBJ2-1
clone size: .
V gene: TRBV4-1

CDR3 DNA: TGTGCCAGCAGAATGGACAGCTATGGCTACACCTTC
CDR3 protein: CASRMDSYGYTF
D gene: .
J gene: TRBJ1-2
clone size: .
V gene: TRBV12-3/TRBV12-4

CDR3 DNA: TGTGCCAGCAGCTTAGAGGCTAGCGGCCAAGAGACCCAGTACTTC
CDR3 protein: CASSLEASGQETQYF
D gene: TRBD2
J gene: TRBJ2-5
clone size: .
V gene: TRBV11-2

CDR3 DNA: TGTGCCAGCCTGAGAGATGGCACAGATACGCAGTATTTT
CDR3 protein: CASLRDGTDTQYF
D gene: .
J gene: TRBJ2-3
clone size: .
V gene: TRBV6-5

CDR3 DNA: TGTGCCACCAGTGATTCCCAGAAAGCAGATACGCAGTATTTT
CDR3 protein: CATSDSQKADTQYF
D gene: .
J gene: TRBJ2-3
clone size: few
V gene: TRBV24-1

CDR3 DNA: TGTGCCAGCAGCCAAGATGGGAAGGGCGATCAGCCCCAGCATTTT
CDR3 protein: CASSQDGKGDQPQHF
D gene: .
J gene: TRBJ1-5
clone size: few
V gene: TRBV4-2

CDR3 DNA: TGTGCCAGCAGTTTATCCGTCAGGGGTTCCTACGAGCAGTACTTC
CDR3 protein: CASSLSVRGSYEQYF
D gene: .
J gene: TRBJ2-7
clone size: .
V gene: TRBV27

CDR3 DNA: TGTGCCAGCAGCCGCCGGGGGGAGACTTTAACAGATACGCAGTATTTT
CDR3 protein: CASSRRGETLTDTQYF
D gene: TRBD2
J gene: TRBJ2-3
clone size: once
V gene: TRBV3-1

CDR3 DNA: TGTGCCAGCAGCCGTTCCCTTGACAATGAGCAGTTCTTC
CDR3 protein: CASSRSLDNEQFF
D gene: .
J gene: TRBJ2-1
clone size: .
V gene: TRBV12-3/TRBV12-4

CDR3 DNA: TGTGCCACCAGCTCCCGGGACTTCAAGCCGTACTTC
CDR3 protein: CATSSRDFKPYF
D gene: .
J gene: TRBJ2-4
clone size: few
V gene: TRBV15

CDR3 DNA: TGCGCCAGCAGCTTGGTAGCGGGGAACACAGATACGCAGTATTTT
CDR3 protein: CASSLVAGNTDTQYF
D gene: TRBD2
J gene: TRBJ2-3
clone size: .
V gene: TRBV5-1

CDR3 DNA: TGTGCCAGCTCACCTCAGGACAGGGGCCCAGATACGCAGTATTTT
CDR3 protein: CASSPQDRGPDTQYF
D gene: TRBD1
J gene: TRBJ2-3
clone size: .
V gene: TRBV18

CDR3 DNA: TGCAGTGCTAACTGCGGGGGGAAGGAGACCCAGTACTTC
CDR3 protein: CSANCGGKETQYF
D gene: TRBD2
J gene: TRBJ2-5
clone size: few
V gene: TRBV20-1

CDR3 DNA: TGCAGCGTAACCGGGACAGGGATGGACTACGAGCAGTACTTC
CDR3 protein: CSVTGTGMDYEQYF
D gene: TRBD1
J gene: TRBJ2-7
clone size: few
V gene: TRBV29-1

CDR3 DNA: TGTGCCACCACCGGGCCAGGGAACACTGAAGCTTTCTTT
CDR3 protein: CATTGPGNTEAFF
D gene: .
J gene: TRBJ1-1
clone size: few
V gene: TRBV6-2/TRBV6-3

CDR3 DNA: TGTGCCAGCAGCTCTACCGGACTAGCGGGGGGGCGGAGAGAGACCCAGTACTTC
CDR3 protein: CASSSTGLAGGRRETQYF
D gene: TRBD2
J gene: TRBJ2-5
clone size: .
V gene: TRBV7-2

CDR3 DNA: TGCAGTACACTAGAGTTAAGGTCCGAACGGAATCAGCCCCAGCATTTT
CDR3 protein: CSTLELRSERNQPQHF
D gene: .
J gene: TRBJ1-5
clone size: .
V gene: TRBV20-1

CDR3 DNA: TGTGCCAGCAGACCCGTTGGCAGGCCGAACACTGAAGCTTTCTTT
CDR3 protein: CASRPVGRPNTEAFF
D gene: .
J gene: TRBJ1-1
clone size: .
V gene: TRBV12-3/TRBV12-4

CDR3 DNA: TGTGCCAGCAGCCCAAGTAGGGCTATGGGCTACGAGCAGTACTTC
CDR3 protein: CASSPSRAMGYEQYF
D gene: .
J gene: TRBJ2-7
clone size: .
V gene: TRBV7-2

CDR3 DNA: TGCAGTGCTAGTCACTCTACCTACGAGCAGTACTTC
CDR3 protein: CSASHSTYEQYF
D gene: .
J gene: TRBJ2-7
clone size: few
V gene: TRBV20-1

CDR3 DNA: TGTGCCAGCAGCTCACAACAGGGGGTAGGTCAGCCCCAGCATTTT
CDR3 protein: CASSSQQGVGQPQHF
D gene: TRBD1
J gene: TRBJ1-5
clone size: few
V gene: TRBV7-2